Listed here are 2 T cell receptor beta chains from one sample, sequenced in a study of T-cell reconstitution after alpha-beta-depleted transplantation in children. Preparation of the TCRbeta library used unique molecular identifiers. TCRdb re-called the PCR reads through MiXCR, storing one row per CDR3 protein. The table lists tens of thousands of distinct CDR3 sequences, approximately 18% of them singletons. Sequenced here: PBMCs, mostly from graft donor cells, sampled 360 days after TCRalphabeta/CD19-depleted stem cell transplant. All receptors come from a male patient between 2 and 15 years old who had a stem cell transplant for acute lymphoblastic leukemia, so the T cells may come from the graft donor.

The V and J genes are TRBV5-8 and TRBJ2-1; D unclear. Looked up from germline, CDR1 is SGHTS and CDR2 is YDEGEE. Trimming stripped 3 bases from V and 0 bases from J, with 13 bases between. This CDR3 comprises 16 residues. CDR3 nucleotides: TGTGCCAGCAGCTCCGCGGCTGAGAGCTCCTACAATGAGCAGTTCTTC. This gives the protein CASSSAAESSYNEQFF.

This chain links TRBV6-5 with TRBJ2-2; D is unresolved. Trimming shortened V by 0 bases and J by 3 bases, and 8 bases separated the two germline ends. Germline V gives CDR1 MNHEY, CDR2 SVGAGI. This CDR3 contains 15 residues. CDR3 in amino acids: CASSYSSRYTGELFF. Here the CDR3 DNA reads TGTGCCAGCAGTTACTCGTCCAGGTACACCGGGGAGCTGTTTTTT.